Listed here is a single TCR beta chain. This sample is drawn from a study of blood T cell repertoires in COVID-19. The wider study: Researchers got acute and convalescent COVID-19 samples from the United States, Italy and Spain. The cDNA or gDNA used as material had been derived from T cells, B-cell-depleted T cells, or PBMCs.

Original data processing: Amplifying reference gene primers gave estimates of nucleated cell counts. Libraries were prepared by immunoSEQ multiplex PCR; TCRdb keeps only in-frame clonotypes and omits some of them. V, J and clone size are those of that table, while D and trimming were read from the DNA. The sample records nearly 95,000 clones, roughly 90% being singletons. From germline, CDR1 is SGDLS and CDR2 YYNGEE. The CDR3 length is 16 residues. Trimming shortened V by 0 bases and J by 4 bases, and 15 bases separated the two germline ends. The specimen was peripheral blood. The gene calls are TRBV9 and TRBJ2-3; TRBD2 is a possible D gene (7 bases). This TCR was recovered from a human donor with active COVID-19. The donor label of this sample is uncertain. The CDR3 nucleotides read TGTGCCAGCAGCGTAGATGGGGGGGCGTTAGCAGATACGCAGTATTTT. As protein: CASSVDGGALADTQYF.